The 18 T cell receptor beta chains reported below all come from one sample, sequenced in a study of T cells in Graves' hyperthyroidism and ophthalmopathy. TCR beta CDR3 regions were amplified from RNA. TCR CDR3 regions were first amplified by RT-PCR with HTBI primers. One entry per CDR3 protein results from TCRdb running MiXCR on the multiplex PCR reads. The sample records more than 550,000 distinct CDR3 sequences, approximately 42% being singletons. The sample taken for sequencing was peripheral blood or thyroid tissue (not recorded which). The receptors originated from an adult man with Graves' disease, either hyperthyroidism or ophthalmopathy (not recorded which).

Of note for this clonotype: A much more abundant neighbour one base away suggests this may be a read error. The chain uses TRBV20-1 and TRBJ1-1, with D perhaps TRBD1 (6 bases). The CDR3 runs 14 residues. In germline, CDR1 is DFQATT, CDR2 SNEGSKA (reference sequence). V lost 2 bases to trimming and J lost 0 bases, with 10 bases between them. The CDR3 DNA is TGCAGTGCTAGATGTGGGGGCCTGAACACTGAAGCTTTCTTT. It yields the protein CSARCGGLNTEAFF.

The V gene is TRBV7-9, the J gene TRBJ1-2; possible D gene TRBD1, 5 bases. In germline, CDR1 is SEHNR, CDR2 FQNEAQ (reference sequence). This CDR3 is built from 14 residues. V was clipped by 5 bases and J by 4 bases, with 14 bases between them. The CDR3 sequence: CASSQVRDAYGYTF. CDR3 sequence (DNA): TGTGCCAGCAGCCAAGTCCGGGACGCCTATGGCTACACCTTC. Filled out from reference TRBV7-9 and TRBJ1-2, the complete variable domain reads DTGVSQNPRHKITKRGQNVTFRCDPISEHNRLYWYRQTLGQGPEFLTYFQNEAQLEKSRLLSDRFSAERPKGSFSTLEIQRTEQGDSAMYLCASSQVRDAYGYTFGSGTRLTVV.

The rearrangement uses TRBV29-1 and TRBJ1-2, with unresolved D. Germline CDR1 reads SQVTM; CDR2 reads ANQGSEA. The CDR3 sequence is 15 residues long. The V gene lost 1 base and the J gene lost 4 bases, with 16 bases spanning the gap. The CDR3 sequence: CSVEGVSAGIYGYTF. The CDR3 bases are TGCAGCGTTGAAGGGGTCTCCGCCGGAATCTATGGCTACACCTTC.

This chain connects TRBV29-1 to TRBJ1-1; TRBD1 agrees at 8 bases. Germline V gene lookup returns CDR1 SQVTM and CDR2 ANQGSEA. The V and J ends lost 7 bases and 4 bases, in that order; junction bases with no gene match: 8. The CDR3 totals 13 residues. The CDR3 DNA reads TGCAGCGAGCCAACAGGGGGTATCACTGAAGCTTTCTTT. Translating it yields CSEPTGGITEAFF. Full variable domain (remainder filled in from reference TRBV29-1 and TRBJ1-1): SAVISQKPSRDICQRGTSLTIQCQVDSQVTMMFWYRQQPGQSLTLIATANQGSEATYESGFVIDKFPISRPNLTFSTLTVSNMSPEDSSIYLCSEPTGGITEAFFGQGTRLTVV.

The sample holds many counts of this clonotype. The rearrangement uses TRBV29-1 and TRBJ1-4, with D perhaps TRBD1 (6 bases). The CDR3 spans 13 residues. From germline, CDR1 is SQVTM and CDR2 ANQGSEA. Trimming cost V 4 bases and J 13 bases, with 19 bases left between them. The DNA of the CDR3 is TGCAGCGTTGCGGCCCGTGGGGGCGCCGGACTGTTTTTT. This codes for CSVAARGGAGLFF.

The chain has TRBV7-2 and TRBJ1-6, with 7 bases aligning to TRBD1. The CDR3 contains 15 residues. Germline assignment: CDR1 SGHTA and CDR2 FQGNSA. V lost 3 bases to trimming and J lost 3 bases; unmatched junction nucleotides: 2. The CDR3 nucleotides are TGTGCCAGCAGCTTGCAGGGGGTCTATAATTCACCCCTCCACTTT. Residues: CASSLQGVYNSPLHF.

Only a few counts were recorded for this clonotype. The V and J genes are TRBV29-1 and TRBJ2-2; 7 bases agree with TRBD1. CDR1 and CDR2 (germline): SQVTM, ANQGSEA. The CDR3 extends over 14 amino acids. The junction had 8 bases not matched to a gene; V was cut back by 5 bases and J by 5 bases. CDR3: CSVRAGGWTGELFF. In DNA form, the CDR3 reads TGCAGCGTTCGGGCAGGGGGTTGGACCGGGGAGCTGTTTTTT.

The rearrangement joins TRBV5-6 to TRBJ2-5; D is unresolved. From germline, CDR1 is SGHDT and CDR2 YYEEEE. Trimming took off 3 bases at V and 5 bases at J, with 11 bases between the two ends. This CDR3 is 13 amino acids long. CDR3 protein: CASSSDRLETQYF. The CDR3 DNA follows: TGTGCCAGCAGCTCGGACCGTTTGGAGACCCAGTACTTC.

J is TRBJ1-2 and V is TRBV11-2; D remains unclear. The V end lost 3 bases, the J end lost 4 bases, and 12 bases lay between the germline ends. The CDR3 spans 14 residues. Germline V gene data show CDR1 as SGHAT and CDR2 as FQNNGV. The CDR3 DNA reads as TGTGCCAGCAGCTTGGAAGCAGGCAGCTATGGCTACACCTTC. This gives the protein CASSLEAGSYGYTF.

CDR3 residues: CAIGKGAHLNQPQHF. The CDR3 DNA reads TGTGCCATCGGGAAGGGGGCTCATCTCAATCAGCCCCAGCATTTT. The chain carries TRBV10-3 and TRBJ1-5; 7 bases map to TRBD1. This CDR3 spans 15 amino acids. The germline gives CDR1 ENHRY, CDR2 SYGVKD. V lost 8 bases and J lost 3; bases outside the gene matches: 10.

Ten or more counts support this clonotype. The rearrangement joins TRBV2 to TRBJ1-5, with D perhaps TRBD1 (6 bases). V dropped 7 bases and J dropped 3 bases, with 13 bases sitting between them. This CDR3 is 14 amino acids long. The germline CDR1 and CDR2 sequences are SNHLY and FYNNEI. CDR3 in DNA: TGTGCCAGCACCCCTGGGGGCTACAATCAGCCCCAGCATTTT. Its translation: CASTPGGYNQPQHF.

The chain uses TRBV7-9 and TRBJ1-2, with 7 bases identical to TRBD1. The CDR3 runs to 11 residues. The junction had 5 bases not matched to a gene; V was cut back by 10 bases and J by 6 bases. The germline V gene has CDR1 SEHNR and CDR2 FQNEAQ (reference sequence). CDR3: CATQTGNGYTF. The CDR3 DNA is TGTGCCACCCAGACAGGGAATGGCTACACCTTC.

The rearrangement links TRBV7-2 to TRBJ1-1, with D possibly TRBD1 on 5 matching bases. Germline V lookup: CDR1 SGHTA, CDR2 FQGNSA. The CDR3 totals 14 residues. With 5 bases removed from V and 4 bases from J, the gap between germline ends came to 14 bases. The CDR3, as DNA: TGTGCCAGCAGCCCAGGGACCCTGGTCACTGAAGCTTTCTTT. Its translation is CASSPGTLVTEAFF.

This clonotype was seen only a few times. The chain links TRBV7-6 to TRBJ2-7; 8 nucleotides align to TRBD2. V gave up 1 base and J gave up 0 bases; unmatched junction bases: 11. The V gene's germline CDR1 is SGHVS and CDR2 FNYEAQ. This CDR3 has 18 amino acids. CDR3 in amino acids: CASSLVGGASGASYEQYF. DNA of the CDR3: TGTGCCAGCAGCTTAGTCGGGGGGGCTAGCGGAGCCTCCTACGAGCAGTACTTC.

As concerns this clonotype: An end of the junction does not agree with germline; a read error may underlie this. The rearrangement joins TRBV2 to TRBJ2-7; 8 bases agree with TRBD1. CDR1 is SNHLY and CDR2 is FYNNEI in the germline V gene. CDR3 size: 16 residues. The CDR3 sequence: CATSDSGRTGKCEQHF. In DNA form, the CDR3 reads TGTGCCACCAGTGATTCGGGACGGACAGGGAAGTGCGAGCAGCACTTC.

This clonotype came up a few times. The CDR3 is CASSAAGLAGPDEQYF. The CDR3 DNA reads as TGTGCCAGCAGCGCAGCGGGGCTAGCGGGACCAGACGAGCAGTACTTC. The rearrangement joins TRBV9 to TRBJ2-7; TRBD2 aligns across 9 bases. CDR1 is SGDLS and CDR2 is YYNGEE in the germline V gene. The CDR3 runs to 16 residues. V shed 3 bases and J 5 bases; nucleotides not matched to a gene: 12.

This chain connects TRBV12-3 or TRBV12-4 to TRBJ2-2; D gene unclear. Trimming pared 5 bases from V and 7 bases from J, leaving 8 bases between. The CDR3 is made up of 12 amino acids. The CDR3 sequence is CASSEQDGELFF. The DNA for the CDR3 is TGTGCCAGCAGTGAGCAAGACGGGGAGCTGTTTTTT.

The V and J genes are TRBV7-9 and TRBJ2-7; D might be TRBD2 (7 bases). Trimming removed 2 bases from V and 0 bases from J, with 11 bases in between. This CDR3 is built from 15 residues. Germline values: CDR1 SEHNR, CDR2 FQNEAQ (reference sequence). The CDR3: CASSLSGEGSYEQYF. DNA of the CDR3: TGTGCCAGCAGCTTATCAGGGGAGGGCTCCTACGAGCAGTACTTC.